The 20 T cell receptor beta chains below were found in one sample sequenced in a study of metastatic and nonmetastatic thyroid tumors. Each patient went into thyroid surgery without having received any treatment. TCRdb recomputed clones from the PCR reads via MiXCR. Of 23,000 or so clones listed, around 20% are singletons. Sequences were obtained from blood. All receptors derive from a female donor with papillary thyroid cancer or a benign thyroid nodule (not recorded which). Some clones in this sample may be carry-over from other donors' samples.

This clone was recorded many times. The CDR3 bases are TGTGCCATCACCCCTGGACAGGAAAATGGCTACACCTTC. Translated: CAITPGQENGYTF. This chain joins TRBV10-3 and TRBJ1-2; the match to TRBD1 covers 7 bases. CDR3 size: 13 residues. Germline V gene lookup returns CDR1 ENHRY and CDR2 SYGVKD. Unmatched junction bases numbered 8, after V lost 7 bases and J lost 6 bases.

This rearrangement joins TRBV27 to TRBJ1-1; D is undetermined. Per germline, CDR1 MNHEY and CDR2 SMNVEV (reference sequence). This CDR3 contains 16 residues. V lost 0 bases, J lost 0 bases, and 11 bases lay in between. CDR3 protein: CASSLSWQNMNTEAFF. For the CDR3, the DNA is TGTGCCAGCAGTTTATCATGGCAGAACATGAACACTGAAGCTTTCTTT.

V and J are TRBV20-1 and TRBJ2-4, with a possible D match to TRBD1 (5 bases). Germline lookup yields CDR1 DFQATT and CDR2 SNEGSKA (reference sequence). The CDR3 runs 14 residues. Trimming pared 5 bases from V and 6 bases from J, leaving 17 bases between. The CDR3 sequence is CSAWGPLDVNIQYF. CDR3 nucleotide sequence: TGCAGTGCTTGGGGCCCATTGGACGTAAACATTCAGTACTTC.

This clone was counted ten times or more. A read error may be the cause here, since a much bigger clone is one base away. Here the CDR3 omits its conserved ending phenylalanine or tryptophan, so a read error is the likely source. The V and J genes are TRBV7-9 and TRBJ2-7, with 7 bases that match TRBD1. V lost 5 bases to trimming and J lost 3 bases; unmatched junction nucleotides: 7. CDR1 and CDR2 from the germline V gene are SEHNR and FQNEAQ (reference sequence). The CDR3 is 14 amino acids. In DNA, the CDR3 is TGTGCCAGCAGCCACAGGGGTAACGGCTACGAGCAGTACCTC. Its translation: CASSHRGNGYEQYL.

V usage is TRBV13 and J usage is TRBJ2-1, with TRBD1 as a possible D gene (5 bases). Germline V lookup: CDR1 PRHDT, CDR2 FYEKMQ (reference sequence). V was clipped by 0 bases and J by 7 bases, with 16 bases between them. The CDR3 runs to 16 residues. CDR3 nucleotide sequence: TGTGCCAGCAGCTTAGGCGCCCTGGGGCGTCAGAATGAGCAGTTCTTC. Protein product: CASSLGALGRQNEQFF.

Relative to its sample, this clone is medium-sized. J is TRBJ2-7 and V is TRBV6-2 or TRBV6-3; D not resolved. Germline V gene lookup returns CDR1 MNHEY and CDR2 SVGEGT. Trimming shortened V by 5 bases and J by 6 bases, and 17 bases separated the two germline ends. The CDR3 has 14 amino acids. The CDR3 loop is CASSREFPDSEQYF. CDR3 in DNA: TGTGCCAGCAGTCGAGAATTCCCCGATAGCGAGCAGTACTTC.

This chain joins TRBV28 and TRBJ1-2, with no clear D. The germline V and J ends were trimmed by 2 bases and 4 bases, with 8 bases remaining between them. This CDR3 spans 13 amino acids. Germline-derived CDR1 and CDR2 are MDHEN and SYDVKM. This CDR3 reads CASSLAPIYGYTF. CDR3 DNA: TGTGCCAGCAGTTTAGCCCCGATCTATGGCTACACCTTC.

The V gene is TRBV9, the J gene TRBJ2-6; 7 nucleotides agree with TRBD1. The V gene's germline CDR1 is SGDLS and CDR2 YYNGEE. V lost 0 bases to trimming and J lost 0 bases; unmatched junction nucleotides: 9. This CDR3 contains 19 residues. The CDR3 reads CASSVDGDRDISGANVLTF. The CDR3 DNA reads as TGTGCCAGCAGCGTAGACGGAGACAGGGACATCTCTGGGGCCAACGTCCTGACTTTC.

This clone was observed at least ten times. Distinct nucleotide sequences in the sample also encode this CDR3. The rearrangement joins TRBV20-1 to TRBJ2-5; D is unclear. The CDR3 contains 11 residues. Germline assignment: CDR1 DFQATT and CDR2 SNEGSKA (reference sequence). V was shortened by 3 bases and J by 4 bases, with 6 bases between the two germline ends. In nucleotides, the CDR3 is TGCAGTGCTAGGGACGCAGAGACCCAGTACTTC. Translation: CSARDAETQYF.

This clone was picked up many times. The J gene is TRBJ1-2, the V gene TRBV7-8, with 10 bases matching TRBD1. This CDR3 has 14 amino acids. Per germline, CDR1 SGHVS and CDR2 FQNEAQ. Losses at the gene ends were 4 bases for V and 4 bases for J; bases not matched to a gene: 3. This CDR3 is CASSSTGGPYGYTF. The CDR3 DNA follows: TGTGCCAGCAGCTCGACAGGGGGCCCCTATGGCTACACCTTC. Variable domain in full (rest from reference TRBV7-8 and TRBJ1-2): GAGVSQSPRYKVAKRGQDVALRCDPISGHVSLFWYQQALGQGPEFLTYFQNEAQLDKSGLPSDRFFAERPEGSVSTLKIQRTQQEDSAVYLCASSSTGGPYGYTFGSGTRLTVV.

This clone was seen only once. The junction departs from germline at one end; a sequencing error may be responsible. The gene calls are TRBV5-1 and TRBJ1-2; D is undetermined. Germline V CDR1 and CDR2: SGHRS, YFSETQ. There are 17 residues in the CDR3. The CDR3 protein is CSSSLTGQLVGYYGYTF. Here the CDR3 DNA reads TGCTCCAGCAGCTTGACCGGGCAGCTAGTTGGGTACTACGGCTACACCTTC. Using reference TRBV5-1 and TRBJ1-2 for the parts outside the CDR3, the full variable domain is KAGVTQTPRYLIKTRGQQVTLSCSPISGHRSVSWYQQTPGQGLQFLFEYFSETQRNKGNFPGRFSGRQFSNSRSEMNVSTLELGDSALYLCSSSLTGQLVGYYGYTFGSGTRLTVV.

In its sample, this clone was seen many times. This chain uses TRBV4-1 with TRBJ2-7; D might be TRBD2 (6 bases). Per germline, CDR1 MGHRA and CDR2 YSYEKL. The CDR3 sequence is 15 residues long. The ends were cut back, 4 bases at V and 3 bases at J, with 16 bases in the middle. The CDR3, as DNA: TGCGCCAGCAGCCCAAACGGGGGACCCTACTACGAGCAGTACTTC. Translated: CASSPNGGPYYEQYF.

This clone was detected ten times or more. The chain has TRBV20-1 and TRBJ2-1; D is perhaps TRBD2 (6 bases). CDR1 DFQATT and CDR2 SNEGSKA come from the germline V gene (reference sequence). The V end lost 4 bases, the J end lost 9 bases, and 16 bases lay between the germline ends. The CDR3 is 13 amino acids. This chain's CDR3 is CSAIVPAGPEQFF. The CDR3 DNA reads TGCAGTGCTATTGTTCCCGCGGGACCTGAGCAGTTCTTC.

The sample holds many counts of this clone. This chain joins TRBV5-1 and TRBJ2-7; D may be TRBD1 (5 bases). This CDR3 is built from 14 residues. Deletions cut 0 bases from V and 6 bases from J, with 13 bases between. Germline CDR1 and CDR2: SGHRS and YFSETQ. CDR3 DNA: TGCGCCAGCAGCTTGGGGCAGGGATGGGCCGAGCAGTACTTC. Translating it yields CASSLGQGWAEQYF.

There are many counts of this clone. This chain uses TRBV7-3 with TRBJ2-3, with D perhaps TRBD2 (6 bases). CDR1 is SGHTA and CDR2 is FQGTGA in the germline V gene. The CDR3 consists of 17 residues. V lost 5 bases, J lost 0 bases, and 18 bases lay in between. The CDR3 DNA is TGTGCCAGCAGCCCTTCCTTAGCGCGGGGTAGCACAGATACGCAGTATTTT. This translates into CASSPSLARGSTDTQYF. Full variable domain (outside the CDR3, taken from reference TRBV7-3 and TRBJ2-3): GAGVSQTPSNKVTEKGKYVELRCDPISGHTALYWYRQSLGQGPEFLIYFQGTGAADDSGLPNDRFFAVRPEGSVSTLKIQRTERGDSAVYLCASSPSLARGSTDTQYFGPGTRLTVL.

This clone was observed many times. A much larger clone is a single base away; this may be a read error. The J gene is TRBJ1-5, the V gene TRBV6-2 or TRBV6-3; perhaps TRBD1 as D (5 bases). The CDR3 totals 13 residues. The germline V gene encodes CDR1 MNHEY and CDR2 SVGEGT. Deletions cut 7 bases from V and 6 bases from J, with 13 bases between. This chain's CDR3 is CASKAGSGQPQHF. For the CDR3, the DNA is TGTGCCAGCAAGGCAGGGTCTGGTCAGCCCCAGCATTTT.

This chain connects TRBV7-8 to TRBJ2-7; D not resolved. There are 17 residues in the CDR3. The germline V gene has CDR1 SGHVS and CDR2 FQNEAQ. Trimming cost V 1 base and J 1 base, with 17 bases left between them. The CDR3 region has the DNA TGTGCCAGCAGCTTAGGACGATACCGGGCACCTTCCTACGAGCAGTACTTC. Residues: CASSLGRYRAPSYEQYF.

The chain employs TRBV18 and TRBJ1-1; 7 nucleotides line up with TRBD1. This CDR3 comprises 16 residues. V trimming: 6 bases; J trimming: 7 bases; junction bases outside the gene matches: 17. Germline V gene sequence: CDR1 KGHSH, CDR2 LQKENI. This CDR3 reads CASSPSDRPLKGEAFF. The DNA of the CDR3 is TGTGCCAGCTCTCCTTCGGACAGGCCGCTTAAGGGTGAAGCTTTCTTT.

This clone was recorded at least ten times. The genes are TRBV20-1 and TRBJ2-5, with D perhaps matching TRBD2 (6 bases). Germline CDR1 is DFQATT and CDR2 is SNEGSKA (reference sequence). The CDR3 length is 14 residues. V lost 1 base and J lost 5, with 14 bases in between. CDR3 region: CSARAQEGRETQYF. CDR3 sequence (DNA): TGCAGTGCTAGAGCCCAGGAGGGGAGGGAGACCCAGTACTTC.

As DNA, the CDR3 is TGTGCCAGCAACATCCGGGACGGCGGATCCGATGAGCAGTTCTTC. Its translation: CASNIRDGGSDEQFF. The chain carries TRBV11-2 and TRBJ2-1; D tentatively fits TRBD1 or TRBD2 (5 bases each). The CDR3 runs to 15 residues. Germline lookup yields CDR1 SGHAT and CDR2 FQNNGV. V lost 7 bases to trimming and J lost 8 bases, with 21 bases between them.